What follows describes a single T cell receptor beta chain. The sample holds many counts of this clonotype. No antigen is known for it. Base qualities are not provided; no much larger clone lies one nucleotide away. Graves' hyperthyroidism was defined as stable when no progression to ophthalmopathy occurred over 18 months of follow-up. The hyperthyroidism patients were between 18 and 65 years old and newly diagnosed, with a disease duration of less than 2 months. Exclusion was applied to patients with uncontrolled infections, other autoimmune diseases, pregnancy or lactation. Diagnoses were based on clinical symptoms, serum thyroxine and TRAb, thyroid ultrasound and orbital computed tomography. PBMCs were separated from 10 ml of fresh peripheral blood using Ficoll-Paque density gradient centrifugation. Total RNA was extracted with Trizol reagent, and quality was checked on an Agilent 2100 Bioanalyzer.

The sample comes from a study of T cells in Graves' hyperthyroidism and ophthalmopathy (dated by TCRdb to between 2018 and 2021). Looking at the study overall: Peripheral blood was sampled at the time of initial diagnosis, prior to any treatment. A discovery cohort of roughly 96 patients, 43 with Graves' ophthalmopathy and approximately 55 with stable Graves' hyperthyroidism, was used to find distinguishing TCR V-J signatures. An independent validation cohort of 18 to 20 hyperthyroidism patients and approximately 17 patients who later progressed to ophthalmopathy tested prospective prediction of ophthalmopathy. For training and testing, the approximately 92 patients in the discovery cohort were randomly divided in a 7:3 ratio. Thyroid tissue and blood T-cell repertoires from six Graves' hyperthyroidism patients were also compared in the study. Following sampling, methimazole starting at 30 mg daily was given to hyperthyroidism patients, and high-dose intravenous methylprednisolone was given to ophthalmopathy patients. According to the paper, TCR Vbeta CDR3 sequencing was carried out on 135 peripheral blood samples, which came from around 43 ophthalmopathy, roughly 75 hyperthyroidism and roughly 17 progressor patients. Paper-wide results and their limitations: During validation, the model predicted progression to ophthalmopathy a median of about 5.9 months ahead of onset, with roughly 65% sensitivity and roughly 75% specificity. No statistical method was used to fix the sample size in advance, and group allocation was not hidden from the investigators. Most expanded thyroid clonotypes (frequency above 0.001) were also detected in blood, a finding suggesting that blood repertoires may reflect thyroid immune responses. A model built on a 13 V-J signature distinguished ophthalmopathy from stable hyperthyroidism, reaching about 88% sensitivity and around 81% specificity in cross-validation and 80%/75% in testing.

Trimming accounts for 5 bases at V and 1 base at J, while the number of junction bases matched to no gene is 14. The germline V gene (reference sequence) specifies MNHEY as CDR1 and SMNVEV as CDR2. The CDR3 holds 19 amino acids from the cysteine to the phenylalanine. CDR3 DNA is the only sequence kept; it has 57 bases, read in frame from the first base. The TCR beta CDR3 regions were amplified from the RNA transcripts. The TCR CDR3 was subjected to a first round of RT-PCR using the HTBI primer set and the Qiagen OneStep RT-PCR kit. A second multiplex PCR round built the libraries, followed by size selection and purification. Sequencing of the libraries was done on an Illumina HiSeq2000 using paired-end 100 bp reads. In the source study's methods: SOAPnuke was used to process the raw data, throwing out any read that contained adapters or uncalled bases, had a mean Phred below 15, or lacked an exact constant-primer or identifier match. High-quality paired reads were merged with COPE v1.2.5, and unique nucleotide sequences were defined as clonotypes. Clonotypes were aligned to IMGT TRBV, TRBD and TRBJ reference segments using MiTCR v1.1. The analysis was restricted to V-J combinations with a frequency above 0.0001, which together covered around 99% of the repertoires. A TCS score was defined as the ratio of F50 (clonal expansion) to E x V (chaos), with BLOSUM62-based TCRdist applied between CDR3 peptides within each V-J. Welch's t-statistics and random forest reduced 500 to 550 V-J features to roughly 13, which were used in a naive Bayes classifier (R e1071). The public reads were reprocessed in TCRdb via fastp at Q25 and MiXCR, keeping in-frame beta chains. Each CDR3 protein gets just one entry, which takes the most common genes and DNA from the rows behind it. These V and J calls are TCRdb output, not the study's own analysis. Present in this sample are some 460,000 distinct CDR3 sequences, around a sixth of which were seen just once. Clones ranked in the top ten supply roughly 8% of the sample.

The sequence joins TRBV27 to TRBJ2-5, with 12 bases in between that match TRBD2. Source material: blood. The TCR sequence derives from a woman aged 18-29 years with Graves' hyperthyroidism. The nucleotides are TGTGCCAGCAGTGTCTCCTCAAGGGGACTAGCGGGCCTCCAAGAGACCCAGTACTTC. Its protein product is CASSVSSRGLAGLQETQYF.